This T cell receptor beta chain was found in a study of HIV-infected children after antiretroviral therapy interruption. For the study at large: For the interruption arm, samples span week 0 through about 3 years after study end.

The treatment is: PENTA 11 planned treatment interruption arm or continuous ART arm. Samples needed at least 5 million viable cryopreserved PBMCs. Notes on the study in general: Naive CD4+ CDR3 sharing between time points fell after interruption began. By the end of treatment interruption, naive CD4+ clonality (Gini) increased.

V lost 0 bases to trimming and J lost 6 bases, with 9 bases between them. CDR1 is SGHDT and CDR2 is YYEEEE in the germline V gene. This CDR3 has 13 amino acids. This clonotype has at least ten counts. Its antigen is not known. The TCR library was built from RNA with a 3' RACE protocol and unique molecular identifiers. TCRdb re-derived calls from the 3' RACE reads in MiXCR, one entry per CDR3 protein. The sample contains some 90,000 distinct CDR3 sequences, roughly 6.7% of which appear only once. The sample here was CD45RA+ CD4+ T cells from PBMCs, pooled from several time points, taken from a donor given antiretroviral therapy, either interrupted or continuous. Described subset: naive CD4+ CD45RA+ CD45RO- T cells. The receptor was derived from a pool of human donors with HIV. J is TRBJ1-1 and V is TRBV5-6; unclear D gene. The CDR3 bases are TGTGCCAGCAGCTTGGGCACCGCCGCTGAAGCTTTCTTT. The encoded protein is CASSLGTAAEAFF.